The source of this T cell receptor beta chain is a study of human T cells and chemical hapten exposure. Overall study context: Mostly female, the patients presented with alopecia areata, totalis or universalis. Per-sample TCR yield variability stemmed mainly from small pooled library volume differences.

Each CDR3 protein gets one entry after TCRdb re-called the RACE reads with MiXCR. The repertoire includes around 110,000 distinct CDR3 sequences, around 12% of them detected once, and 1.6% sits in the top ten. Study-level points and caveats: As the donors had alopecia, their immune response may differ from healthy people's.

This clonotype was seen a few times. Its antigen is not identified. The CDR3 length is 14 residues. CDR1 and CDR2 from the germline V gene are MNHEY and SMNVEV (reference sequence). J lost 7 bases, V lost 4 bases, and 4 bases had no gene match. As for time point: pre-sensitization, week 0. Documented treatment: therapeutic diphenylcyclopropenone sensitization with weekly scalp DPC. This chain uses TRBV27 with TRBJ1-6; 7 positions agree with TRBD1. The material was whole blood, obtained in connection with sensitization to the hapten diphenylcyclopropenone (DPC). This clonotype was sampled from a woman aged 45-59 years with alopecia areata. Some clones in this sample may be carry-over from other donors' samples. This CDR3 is CASSYRGMNSPLHF. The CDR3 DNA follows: TGTGCCAGCAGTTACAGGGGTATGAATTCACCCCTCCACTTT.